The 2 T cell receptor beta chains below come from one sample, sequenced in a study of cytomegalovirus exposure and HLA in healthy donors. PCR primers comprised 60 Vbeta and 13 Jbeta primers. Some clones are missing from TCRdb's copy, which holds only in-frame ones; the method was immunoSEQ multiplex PCR. The sample has nearly 110,000 clones, about two thirds seen once. Sequenced material: PBMCs. Receptor source: a female donor in good health and CMV-seronegative.

The V call is TRBV6-4, the J call TRBJ2-7; D gene uncertain. Trimming took off 2 bases at V and 2 bases at J, with 4 bases between the two ends. This CDR3 is 12 amino acids long. Germline V gives CDR1 MRHNA, CDR2 SNTAGT. The CDR3 sequence is CASSDPTYEQYF. In nucleotides, the CDR3 is TGTGCCAGCAGTGACCCTACCTACGAGCAGTACTTC.

The CDR3 bases are TGTGCCAGCAGTTACCGGGGGACGAACACTGAAGCTTTCTTT. It yields the protein CASSYRGTNTEAFF. The chain employs TRBV6-5 and TRBJ1-1; maybe TRBD1 (5 bases). CDR1 MNHEY and CDR2 SVGAGI come from the germline V gene. The ends were cut back, 2 bases at V and 1 base at J, with 8 bases in the middle. The CDR3 runs 14 residues.